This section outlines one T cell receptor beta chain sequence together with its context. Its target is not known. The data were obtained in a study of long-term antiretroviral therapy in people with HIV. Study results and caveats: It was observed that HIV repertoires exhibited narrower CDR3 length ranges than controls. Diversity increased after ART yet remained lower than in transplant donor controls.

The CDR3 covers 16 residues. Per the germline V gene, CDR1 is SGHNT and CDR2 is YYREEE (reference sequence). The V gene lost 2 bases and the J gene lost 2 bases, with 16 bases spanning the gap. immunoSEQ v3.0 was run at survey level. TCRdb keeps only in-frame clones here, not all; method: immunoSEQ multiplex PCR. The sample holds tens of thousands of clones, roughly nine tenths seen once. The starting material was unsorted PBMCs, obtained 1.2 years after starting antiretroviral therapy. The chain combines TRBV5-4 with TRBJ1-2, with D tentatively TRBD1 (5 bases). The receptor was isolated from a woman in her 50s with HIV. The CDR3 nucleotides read TGTGCCAGCAGCTTTCCAGGGCGGGAGGAGAACTATGGCTACACCTTC. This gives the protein CASSFPGREENYGYTF. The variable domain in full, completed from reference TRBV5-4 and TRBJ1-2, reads ETGVTQSPTHLIKTRGQQVTLRCSSQSGHNTVSWYQQALGQGPQFIFQYYREEENGRGNFPPRFSGLQFPNYSSELNVNALELDDSALYLCASSFPGREENYGYTFGSGTRLTVV.